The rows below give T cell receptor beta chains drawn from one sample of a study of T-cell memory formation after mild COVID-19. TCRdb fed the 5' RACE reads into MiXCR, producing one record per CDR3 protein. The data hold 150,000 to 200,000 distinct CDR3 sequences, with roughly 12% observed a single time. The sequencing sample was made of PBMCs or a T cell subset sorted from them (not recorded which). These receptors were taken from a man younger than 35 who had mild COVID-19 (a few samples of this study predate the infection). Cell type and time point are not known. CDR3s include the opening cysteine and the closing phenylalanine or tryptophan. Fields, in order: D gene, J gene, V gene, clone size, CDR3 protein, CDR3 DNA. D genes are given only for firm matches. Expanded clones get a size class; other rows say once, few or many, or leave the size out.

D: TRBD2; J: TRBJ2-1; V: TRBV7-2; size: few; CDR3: CASSSGRTRITEQFF; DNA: TGTGCCAGCAGCTCCGGCCGGACTAGAATAACTGAGCAGTTCTTC
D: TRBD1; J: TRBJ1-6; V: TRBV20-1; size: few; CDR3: CSAQTGTSPLHF; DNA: TGCAGTGCACAGACAGGGACTTCACCCCTCCACTTT
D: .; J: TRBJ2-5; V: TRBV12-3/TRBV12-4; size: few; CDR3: CASSHEGGYAQETQYF; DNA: TGTGCCAGCAGCCACGAGGGGGGCTACGCACAAGAGACCCAGTACTTC
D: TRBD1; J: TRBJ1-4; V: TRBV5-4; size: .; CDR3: CASSAGGGEEKLFF; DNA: TGTGCCAGCAGCGCCGGAGGGGGCGAAGAAAAACTGTTTTTT
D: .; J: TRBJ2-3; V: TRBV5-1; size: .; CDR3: CASSWDHTQYF; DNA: TGCGCCAGCAGCTGGGACCATACGCAGTATTTT
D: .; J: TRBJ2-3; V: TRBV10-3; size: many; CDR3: CAISGDGAGGDTQYF; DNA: TGTGCCATCAGTGGGGACGGGGCTGGCGGGGATACGCAGTATTTT
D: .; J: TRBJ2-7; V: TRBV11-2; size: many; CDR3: CASTISTAYEQYF; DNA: TGTGCCAGCACCATTTCTACCGCGTACGAGCAGTACTTC
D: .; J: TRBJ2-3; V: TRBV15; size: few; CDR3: CATSRGWGSVTDTQYF; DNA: TGTGCCACCAGCAGAGGCTGGGGTAGCGTCACAGATACGCAGTATTTT
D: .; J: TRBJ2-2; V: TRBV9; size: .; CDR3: CASSVEGTGELFF; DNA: TGTGCCAGCAGCGTAGAGGGGACCGGGGAGCTGTTTTTT
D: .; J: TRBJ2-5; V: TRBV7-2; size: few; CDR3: CASSLVPGLRQETQYF; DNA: TGTGCCAGCAGCTTAGTCCCGGGGCTGAGACAAGAGACCCAGTACTTC
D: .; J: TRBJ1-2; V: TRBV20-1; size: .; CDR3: CSARGPGQNNYGYTF; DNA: TGCAGTGCTAGAGGACCGGGTCAGAATAACTATGGCTACACCTTC
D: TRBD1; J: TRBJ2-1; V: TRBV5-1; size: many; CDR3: CASSRTGWMEDEQFF; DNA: TGCGCCAGCAGCCGGACAGGGTGGATGGAGGATGAGCAGTTCTTC
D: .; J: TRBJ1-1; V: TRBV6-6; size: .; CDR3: CASSYGEGLAFF; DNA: TGTGCCAGCAGTTACGGCGAGGGTCTGGCTTTCTTT
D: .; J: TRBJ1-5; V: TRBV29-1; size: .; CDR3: CSVEGGGNQPQHF; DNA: TGCAGCGTTGAAGGAGGGGGCAATCAGCCCCAGCATTTT
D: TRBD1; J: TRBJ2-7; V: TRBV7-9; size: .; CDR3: CASRKQGALYEQYF; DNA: TGTGCCAGCAGGAAACAGGGGGCGCTTTACGAGCAGTACTTC
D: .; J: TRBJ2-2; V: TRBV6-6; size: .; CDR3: CASSKGPGELFF; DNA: TGTGCCAGCAGTAAGGGGCCCGGGGAGCTGTTTTTT
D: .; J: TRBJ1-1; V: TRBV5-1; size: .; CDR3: CASSLDTGLGTEAFF; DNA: TGCGCCAGCAGCTTGGATACAGGGCTGGGCACTGAAGCTTTCTTT
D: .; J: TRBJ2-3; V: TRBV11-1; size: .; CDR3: CASSLRPLLDTQYF; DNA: TGTGCCAGCAGCTTAAGGCCACTTTTAGATACGCAGTATTTT
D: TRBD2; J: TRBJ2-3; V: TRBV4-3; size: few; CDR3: CASSRGLGSTDTQYF; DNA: TGCGCCAGCAGCCGGGGACTAGGCAGCACAGATACGCAGTATTTT
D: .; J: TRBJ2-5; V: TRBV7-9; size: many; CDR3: CASSPGIGRAGETQYF; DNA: TGTGCCAGCAGCCCAGGGATCGGCAGGGCCGGGGAGACCCAGTACTTC
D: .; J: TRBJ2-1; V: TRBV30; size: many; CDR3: CAWTWDPGSYNEQFF; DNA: TGTGCCTGGACCTGGGACCCCGGCTCCTACAATGAGCAGTTCTTC
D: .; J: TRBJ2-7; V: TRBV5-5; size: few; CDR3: CASVGVIPYEQYF; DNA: TGTGCCAGCGTCGGGGTGATTCCCTACGAGCAGTACTTC
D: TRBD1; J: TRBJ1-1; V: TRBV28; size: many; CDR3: CASSLRQGWTEAFF; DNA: TGTGCCAGCAGTTTACGACAGGGTTGGACTGAAGCTTTCTTT
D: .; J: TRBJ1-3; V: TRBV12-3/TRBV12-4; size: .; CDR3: CASSSRRVGMISGNTIYF; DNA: TGTGCCAGCAGTTCACGTCGTGTGGGGATGATCTCTGGAAACACCATATATTTT
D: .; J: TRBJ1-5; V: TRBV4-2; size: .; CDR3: CASSAALSSNSNQPQHF; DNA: TGTGCCAGCAGTGCAGCCCTTTCGTCGAATAGCAATCAGCCCCAGCATTTT
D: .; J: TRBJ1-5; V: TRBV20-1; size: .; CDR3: CSASVVNQPQHF; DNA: TGCAGTGCTAGCGTTGTCAATCAGCCCCAGCATTTT
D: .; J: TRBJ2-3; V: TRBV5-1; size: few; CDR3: CASSLARVEADTQYF; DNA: TGCGCCAGCAGCTTGGCCAGGGTCGAGGCAGATACGCAGTATTTT
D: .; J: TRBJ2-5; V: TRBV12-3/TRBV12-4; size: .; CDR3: CASSPWDLQETQYF; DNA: TGTGCCAGCAGCCCCTGGGACCTCCAAGAGACCCAGTACTTC
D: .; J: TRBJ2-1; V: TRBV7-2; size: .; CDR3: CASSFLHSTYNEQFF; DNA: TGTGCCAGCAGCTTTCTCCACTCGACCTACAATGAGCAGTTCTTC
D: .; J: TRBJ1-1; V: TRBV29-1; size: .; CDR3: CSVSPIMNTEAFF; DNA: TGCAGCGTAAGTCCGATAATGAACACTGAAGCTTTCTTT
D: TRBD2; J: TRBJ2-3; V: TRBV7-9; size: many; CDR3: CASSPPIAGGTDTQYF; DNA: TGTGCCAGCAGCCCCCCGATAGCGGGGGGCACAGATACGCAGTATTTT
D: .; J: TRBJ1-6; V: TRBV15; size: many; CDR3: CATSRVGGSPLHF; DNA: TGTGCCACCAGCAGAGTGGGGGGTTCACCCCTCCACTTT
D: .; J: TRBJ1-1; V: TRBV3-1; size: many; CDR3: CASSLGPRGATEAFF; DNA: TGTGCCAGCAGCCTTGGGCCTCGGGGGGCAACTGAAGCTTTCTTT